These 13 T cell receptor beta chains came from one sample sequenced in a study of blood T cells in healthy people across ages. The use of a sample-barcoded 5' primer and a J-beta primer mix characterized a second PCR of roughly 6 to 11 cycles. TCRdb re-analysed the 5' RACE reads in MiXCR, keeping a single row per CDR3 protein. The sample yields about 1.5 million distinct CDR3 sequences, 42% seen once. Sequencing was performed on blood. The source is a young woman in good health.

This chain joins TRBV20-1 and TRBJ2-3; 8 bases line up with TRBD2. Germline CDR1 and CDR2: DFQATT and SNEGSKA (reference sequence). Trimming removed 5 bases from V and 0 bases from J; junction bases left unmatched: 7. CDR3 length: 15 residues. The CDR3 region has the DNA TGCAGTGCTCACCAGCGGGGGACTAGCACAGATACGCAGTATTTT. Its protein product is CSAHQRGTSTDTQYF.

V and J are TRBV2 and TRBJ2-2; 7 nucleotides line up with TRBD1. Germline CDR1 reads SNHLY; CDR2 reads FYNNEI. The CDR3 is made up of 14 amino acids. V gave up 6 bases and J gave up 5 bases; unmatched junction bases: 6. The CDR3 region is CASRWTGGTGELFF. The CDR3 DNA reads as TGTGCCAGCAGATGGACAGGAGGTACCGGGGAGCTGTTTTTT.

The V and J genes are TRBV11-2 and TRBJ2-5; D not resolved. The tail of the sequence fits TRBJ2-7 better, so the J call may be wrong. The CDR3 contains 13 residues. Germline CDR1 and CDR2: SGHAT and FQNNGV. CDR3 sequence reads: CASSRTWVGEQYF. The CDR3 bases are TGTGCCAGCAGCCGGACCTGGGTGGGCGAGCAGTACTTC.

This chain links TRBV7-9 with TRBJ2-7, with D possibly being TRBD1 or TRBD2 (5 bases each). This CDR3 comprises 12 residues. With 5 bases removed from V and 11 bases from J, the gap between germline ends came to 16 bases. Looked up from germline, CDR1 is SEHNR and CDR2 is FQNEAQ (reference sequence). CDR3 sequence (DNA): TGTGCCAGCAGCGATCGCCTGGGGGTCGAGTACTTC. This translates into CASSDRLGVEYF. The full variable domain, with the rest looked up from reference TRBV7-9 and TRBJ2-7, is DTGVSQNPRHKITKRGQNVTFRCDPISEHNRLYWYRQTLGQGPEFLTYFQNEAQLEKSRLLSDRFSAERPKGSFSTLEIQRTEQGDSAMYLCASSDRLGVEYFGPGTRLTVT.

The J gene is TRBJ2-2, the V gene TRBV21-1; the table's D call of TRBD1 was not tested on the DNA. TRBV21-1 is reported as a pseudogene. The CDR3 runs to 16 residues. This CDR3 is CAGPLGGRPNTGELFF. CDR3 coding DNA: TGTGCCGGACCCCTAGGGGGGAGGCCAAACACCGGGGAGCTGTTTTTT.

The rearrangement links TRBV6-5 to TRBJ2-7, with no clear D. CDR1 and CDR2 from the germline V gene are MNHEY and SVGAGI. The CDR3 loop spans 13 amino acids. The V and J ends lost 6 bases and 2 bases respectively, with 11 bases between them. The CDR3 loop reads CASRANGPYEQYF. The DNA of the CDR3 is TGTGCCAGCAGGGCTAACGGCCCCTACGAGCAGTACTTC.

This clonotype was recorded many times. The genes are TRBV10-3 and TRBJ1-6, with a weak D call TRBD1 (5 bases). Germline CDR1 and CDR2: ENHRY and SYGVKD. The CDR3 is 14 amino acids. Trimming left V 6 bases short and J 8 bases short, with 14 bases between. This chain's CDR3 is CAIRGNRHHSPLHF. In nucleotides, the CDR3 is TGTGCCATCAGGGGCAACAGGCATCATTCACCCCTCCACTTT.

This clonotype was detected a few times. The chain links TRBV5-1 to TRBJ2-1, with D unresolved. Germline assignment: CDR1 SGHRS and CDR2 YFSETQ. V gave up 3 bases and J gave up 6 bases, with 10 bases separating them. CDR3 size: 13 residues. The CDR3 loop reads CASSSPPFNEQFF. For the CDR3, the DNA is TGCGCCAGCAGCTCCCCTCCCTTCAATGAGCAGTTCTTC.

The chain is built from TRBV20-1 and TRBJ2-5, with a tentative D call TRBD2 (7 bases). V was pared by 7 bases and J by 4 bases, with 16 bases between. CDR3 size: 13 residues. Germline values: CDR1 DFQATT, CDR2 SNEGSKA (reference sequence). The CDR3 protein is CSVHQGGGETQYF. Here the CDR3 DNA reads TGCAGTGTTCACCAAGGGGGGGGAGAGACCCAGTACTTC.

This rearrangement joins TRBV14 to TRBJ2-4; D may be TRBD2 (7 bases). V was pared by 5 bases and J by 9 bases, with 20 bases between. The CDR3 has 15 residues. The V gene's germline CDR1 is SGHDN and CDR2 FVKESK. The CDR3 loop reads CASSYLYGGGGIQYF. As DNA, the CDR3 is TGTGCCAGCAGCTACCTGTACGGGGGAGGGGGCATTCAGTACTTC.

The genes are TRBV5-1 and TRBJ1-6; D gene ambiguous. Germline-derived CDR1 and CDR2 are SGHRS and YFSETQ. V shed 4 bases and J shed 5 bases, with 13 bases lying between them. This CDR3 comprises 15 residues. CDR3 DNA: TGCGCCAGCAGCGGGAACTCGGGGAATAATTCACCCCTCCACTTT. This gives the protein CASSGNSGNNSPLHF.

J is TRBJ1-1 and V is TRBV5-1, with 8 bases that match TRBD1. The CDR3 is made up of 14 amino acids. CDR1 is SGHRS, CDR2 YFSETQ, per germline. Trimming took 4 bases from V and 3 from J; bases not matched to a gene: 5. CDR3 sequence reads: CASSPTGADTEAFF. In DNA, the CDR3 is TGCGCCAGCAGCCCGACAGGGGCGGACACTGAAGCTTTCTTT.

The chain couples TRBV18 to TRBJ1-6; no definite D call. The CDR3 extends over 16 amino acids. Germline V gene data show CDR1 as KGHSH and CDR2 as LQKENI. Trimming stripped 5 bases from V and 5 bases from J, with 16 bases between. Written as DNA, the CDR3 is TGTGCCAGCTCAGAGGAGGCAGATGGAAATAATTCACCCCTCCACTTT. Translation: CASSEEADGNNSPLHF.